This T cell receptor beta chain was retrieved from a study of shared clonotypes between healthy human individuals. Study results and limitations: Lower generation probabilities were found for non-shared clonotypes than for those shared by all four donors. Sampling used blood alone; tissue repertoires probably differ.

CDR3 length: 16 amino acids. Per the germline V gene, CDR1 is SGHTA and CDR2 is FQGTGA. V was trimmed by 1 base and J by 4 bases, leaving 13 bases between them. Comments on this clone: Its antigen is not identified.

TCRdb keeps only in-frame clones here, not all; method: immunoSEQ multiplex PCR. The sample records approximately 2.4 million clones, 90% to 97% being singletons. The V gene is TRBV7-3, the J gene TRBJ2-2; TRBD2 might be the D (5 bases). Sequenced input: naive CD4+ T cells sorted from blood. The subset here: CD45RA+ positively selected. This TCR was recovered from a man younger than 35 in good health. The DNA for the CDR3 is TGTGCCAGCAGCTTAAACCCCGTTACTAGCACCGGGGAGCTGTTTTTT. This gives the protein CASSLNPVTSTGELFF.